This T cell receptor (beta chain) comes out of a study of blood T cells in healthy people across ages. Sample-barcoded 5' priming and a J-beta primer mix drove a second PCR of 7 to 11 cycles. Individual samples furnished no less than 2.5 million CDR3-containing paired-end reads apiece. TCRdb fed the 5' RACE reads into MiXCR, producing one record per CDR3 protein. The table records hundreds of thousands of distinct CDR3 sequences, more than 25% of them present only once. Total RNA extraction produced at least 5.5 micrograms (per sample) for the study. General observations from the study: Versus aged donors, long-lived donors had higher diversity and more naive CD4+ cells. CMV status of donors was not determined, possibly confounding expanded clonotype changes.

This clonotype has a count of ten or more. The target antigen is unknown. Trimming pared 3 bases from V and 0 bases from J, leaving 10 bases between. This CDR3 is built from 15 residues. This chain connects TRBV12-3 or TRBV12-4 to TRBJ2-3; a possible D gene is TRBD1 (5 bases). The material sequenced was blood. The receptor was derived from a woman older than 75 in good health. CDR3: CASSFTGLSTDTQYF. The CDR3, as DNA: TGTGCCAGCAGTTTTACAGGCCTAAGCACAGATACGCAGTATTTT.